The clone carrying this T cell receptor beta chain showed up just a few times. Antigen: not known. Method: immunoSEQ multiplex PCR; TCRdb's copy keeps in-frame clones and lacks some. The table includes roughly 400,000 clones, 80% to 95% detected once. Treatment meaning: about 20 received Ad26.COV2.S at low or high dose, single or two shots; about 5 received placebo; per-sample allocation not given. Specimen acquisition occurred on day 63 following the initial vaccine or placebo injection. Built on an Ad26 vector, the vaccine expressed Wuhan-strain SARS-CoV-2 spike. The sample is drawn from a study of Ad26.COV2.S vaccination and SARS-CoV-2 variants. Study-level points and caveats: Individuals receiving vaccine had higher spike-specific TCR breadth than placebo recipients did. The breadth of spike-specific CD8+ and CD4+ T cell responses after vaccination was reportedly substantial. Measures of TCR breadth and depth may have fallen short of total T cell responses.

Trimming took 0 bases from V and 0 from J, leaving 10 bases between them. Germline CDR1 SGDLS, CDR2 YYNGEE. The CDR3 has 16 residues. The receptor was isolated from a person aged 18-65 years who received the Ad26.COV2.S COVID-19 vaccine or a placebo. The V gene is TRBV9, the J gene TRBJ1-3, with D perhaps TRBD1 (5 bases). The source material was peripheral blood, sampled in a trial of Ad26.COV2.S vaccine versus placebo. CDR3 loop: CASSVAAGGSGNTIYF. CDR3 nucleotides: TGTGCCAGCAGCGTAGCGGCGGGGGGCTCTGGAAACACCATATATTTT.